The source of this T cell receptor beta chain is a study of CD8 T cells in Susac syndrome. A quantity of about 0.45 to 1 ug RNA underwent reverse transcription using random hexamers. TCRdb re-derived calls from the immunoSEQ multiplex PCR reads in MiXCR, one entry per CDR3 protein. Of about 160,000 distinct CDR3 sequences in the sample, around 90% are singletons; the top ten hold under 0.085%. V lost 6 bases and J 5 bases, leaving 9 bases between the germline ends. The CDR3 has 11 residues. Germline loops: CDR1 GTSNPN, CDR2 SVGIG (reference sequence). Input material: CD4+ T cells from PBMCs. This receptor was identified in a human donor in good health. This chain links TRBV30 with TRBJ2-3; a weak D match, TRBD2 (5 bases). The CDR3: CACGVGDTQYF. The CDR3, as DNA: TGTGCCTGCGGGGTGGGAGATACGCAGTATTTT.